This TCR beta chain emerged from a study of blood T cells in healthy people across ages. Deletions cut 0 bases from V and 8 bases from J, with 16 bases between. Germline V gene lookup returns CDR1 SGDLS and CDR2 YYNGEE. The length of the CDR3 is 15 residues. The authors ran a second PCR of roughly 6 to 11 cycles using a sample-barcoded 5' primer and a J-beta primer mix. In TCRdb, the 5' RACE reads were re-called with MiXCR into one record per CDR3 protein. The table includes around 780,000 distinct CDR3 sequences, roughly 24% detected once. The same sample was also studied in work on T cells of mothers and their children.

This clonotype originated in a boy aged 10-17 years in good health. The chain is built from TRBV9 and TRBJ2-3; a possible D gene is TRBD1 (6 bases). The specimen sequenced was blood. The CDR3: CASSVAERIGGTQYF. The CDR3 nucleotides are TGTGCCAGCAGCGTAGCGGAGCGGATAGGGGGTACGCAGTATTTT. Looking up the rest from reference TRBV9 and TRBJ2-3 gives the full variable domain: DSGVTQTPKHLITATGQRVTLRCSPRSGDLSVYWYQQSLDQGLQFLIQYYNGEERAKGNILERFSAQQFPDLHSELNLSSLELGDSALYFCASSVAERIGGTQYFGPGTRLTVL.